This T cell receptor beta chain came from a study of blood T cell repertoires in COVID-19. The method was immunoSEQ multiplex PCR; TCRdb's version includes in-frame clones alone and lacks a portion of them. The data show 250,000 or so clones, approximately 86% seen once. CDR3 length: 14 amino acids. The germline gives CDR1 PRHDT, CDR2 FYEKMQ (reference sequence). Trimming left V 2 bases short and J 2 bases short, with 10 bases between. This receptor was taken from a woman in her twenties or thirties with acute COVID-19. The sequenced sample consisted of PBMCs or T cells enriched from blood (not recorded which). This chain connects TRBV13 to TRBJ2-7; perhaps TRBD1 as D (6 bases). This chain's CDR3 is CASSLSGETYEQYF. CDR3 in DNA: TGTGCCAGCAGCTTATCAGGGGAGACCTACGAGCAGTACTTC. Full variable domain (remainder filled in from reference TRBV13 and TRBJ2-7): AAGVIQSPRHLIKEKRETATLKCYPIPRHDTVYWYQQGPGQDPQFLISFYEKMQSDKGSIPDRFSAQQFSDYHSELNMSSLELGDSALYFCASSLSGETYEQYFGPGTRLTVT.